The 28 T cell receptor beta chains in this list originate from one sample, sequenced in a study of T cell clonality in common variable immunodeficiency. Profiled with immunoSEQ multiplex PCR; TCRdb holds only in-frame clones, not every one. The data show about 32,000 clones, with none appearing a single time. The specimen was peripheral blood mononuclear cells. These receptors were taken from a person aged 18 to 75 in good health.

The part of the CDR3 DNA that was read is TGTGCCACTAGCACTGAA. This translates into CATSTE. The whole CDR3 protein reads CATSTEAFF. The chain combines TRBV7-9 with TRBJ1-1; no definite D call. The observed sequence ends 3 residues before the CDR3 terminus, with the missing tail filled in from the germline J gene. V lost 10 bases and J 4 bases, leaving 4 bases between the germline ends. The CDR3 loop spans 9 amino acids. Germline CDR1 SEHNR, CDR2 FQNEAQ (reference sequence).

This clone has ten or more counts. The read is 3 residues too short to cover the CDR3 end, so that end is filled in from the germline J gene. The chain recombines TRBV5-1 with TRBJ2-5; the D gene is possibly TRBD1 (5 bases). This CDR3 spans 13 amino acids. Germline-derived CDR1 and CDR2 are SGHRS and YFSETQ. V was pared by 1 base and J by 5 bases, with 9 bases between. The covered CDR3 bases are TGCGCCAGCAGCTTGAGGGGCTCGGAGACC. Its protein product is CASSLRGSET. The complete CDR3 reads CASSLRGSETQYF.

This clone was recorded many times. The read stops 3 residues short of the end of the CDR3; the missing end is completed from the germline J gene. This chain joins TRBV14 and TRBJ1-6, with 8 bases fitting TRBD1. The V and J ends lost 0 bases and 8 bases, in that order; junction bases with no gene match: 3. CDR1 SGHDN and CDR2 FVKESK come from the germline V gene. The CDR3 totals 15 residues. The CDR3 loop is CASSQESRGHSPLHF. The covered CDR3 bases are TGTGCCAGCAGCCAAGAATCCAGGGGGCATTCACCC.

This clone was seen many times. The read comes to an end 3 residues before the CDR3 does, leaving the germline J gene to fill in the end. The chain carries TRBV19 and TRBJ2-1, with D tentatively TRBD1 or TRBD2 (6 bases each). This CDR3 is built from 13 residues. The germline V and J ends were trimmed by 5 bases and 4 bases, with 9 bases remaining between them. Germline CDR1 LNHDA, CDR2 SQIVND (reference sequence). Here the CDR3 reads CASSQGRYNEQFF. The CDR3 DNA, read in part, is TGTGCCAGTAGTCAGGGGAGGTACAATGAG.

This clone came up many times. One end of the junction is discordant with germline, which a read error may explain. From the germline J gene comes the end of the CDR3, since the read stops 3 residues before it. V is TRBV5-1 and J is TRBJ1-2; D may be TRBD1 (6 bases). Germline V gives CDR1 SGHRS, CDR2 YFSETQ. CDR3 length: 14 residues. The CDR3 spells CAGSQQGEGYGYTF. Partial CDR3 DNA: TGCGCCGGCAGTCAACAGGGTGAAGGCTATGGC.

As to this clone: At one boundary the junction diverges from the germline segment, which might be a read error. The CDR3 extends 3 residues past the end of the read, so its final part is completed from the germline J gene. The V call is TRBV7-7, the J call TRBJ1-2; 10 positions agree with TRBD1. The CDR3 is 13 amino acids. Germline assignment: CDR1 SSHAT and CDR2 FNYEAQ (reference sequence). The CDR3 reads CASSTDRGRDYTF. The sequenced part of the CDR3 DNA is TGTGCTAGCAGCACCGACAGGGGGCGAGAC. Looking up the rest from reference TRBV7-7 and TRBJ1-2 gives the full variable domain: GAGVSQSPRYKVTKRGQDVTLRCDPISSHATLYWYQQALGQGPEFLTYFNYEAQPDKSGLPSDRFSAERPEGSISTLTIQRTEQRDSAMYRCASSTDRGRDYTFGSGTRLTVV.

This clone was found a few times. A much more abundant neighbour one base away suggests this may be a read error. The read ends 3 residues shy of where the CDR3 ends; the end is completed using the germline J gene. The genes are TRBV5-1 and TRBJ1-2; TRBD1 agrees at 7 bases. There are 13 residues in the CDR3. Germline CDR1 SGHRS, CDR2 YFSETQ. V lost 4 bases, J lost 2 bases, and 2 bases stayed unmatched. CDR3 protein: CASSQGQNYGYTF. The sequenced CDR3 bases are TGCGCCAGCAGCCAGGGACAGAACTATGGC.

This clone was counted between two and nine times. The read stops 3 residues short of the end of the CDR3; the missing end is completed from the germline J gene. The chain has TRBV6-4 and TRBJ2-5; D not resolved. The CDR3 has 15 amino acids. Germline-derived CDR1 and CDR2 are MRHNA and SNTAGT. This CDR3 reads CASSDKTESTDTQYF. The part of the CDR3 DNA that was read is TGTGCCAGCAGTGACAAGACGGAGAGCACAGATACC.

This clone appeared many times. The read stops 3 residues short of the end of the CDR3; the missing end is completed from the germline J gene. This chain uses TRBV4-2 with TRBJ2-1, with D perhaps matching TRBD1 (6 bases). The length of the CDR3 is 12 residues. Germline V gene sequence: CDR1 LGHNA, CDR2 YNFKEQ. V was shortened by 7 bases and J by 9 bases, with 13 bases between the two germline ends. The CDR3 protein is CASTGRGTEQFF. The CDR3 DNA, read in part, is TGTGCCAGCACCGGAAGGGGGACTGAG.

This clone was counted many times. The read halts 3 residues ahead of the CDR3 end, with the missing end drawn from the germline J gene. The J gene is TRBJ1-5, the V gene TRBV12-5, with 9 nucleotides matching TRBD1. Trimming at V came to 1 base and at J to 6 bases, leaving 7 bases not matched to a gene. CDR1 LGHNT and CDR2 FRNRAP come from the germline V gene. CDR3 length: 16 residues. The sequenced part of the CDR3 DNA is TGTGCTAGTGGTTTGGGGAAACAGGGGGCAGGTCAGCCC. Translating it yields CASGLGKQGAGQP. The complete CDR3 protein is CASGLGKQGAGQPQHF.

Worth noting for this clone: Read data end 3 residues before the CDR3 end; the end is taken from the germline J gene. J is TRBJ1-2 and V is TRBV6-1; tentatively, D is TRBD1 (5 bases). V was shortened by 3 bases and J by 4 bases, with 12 bases between the two germline ends. This CDR3 comprises 14 residues. The germline gives CDR1 MNHNS, CDR2 SASEGT. CDR3 DNA (partial): TGTGCCAGCAGTGACCGGGGACTGCTCTATGGC. Its translation is CASSDRGLLYG. The whole CDR3 sequence is CASSDRGLLYGYTF.

This clone has more than one count but fewer than ten. Read data end 3 residues before the CDR3 end; the end is taken from the germline J gene. V is TRBV5-1 and J is TRBJ2-1; 10 bases line up with TRBD2. J gave up 5 bases and V 3 bases, and 14 bases lay outside the gene matches. CDR3 length equals 18 residues. CDR1 is SGHRS, CDR2 YFSETQ, per germline. The CDR3 here is CASSSLSPTSGINNEQFF. The CDR3 DNA, read in part, is TGCGCCAGCAGCTCGCTCTCTCCTACTAGCGGGATTAACAATGAG.

This clone was picked up many times. The read comes to an end 3 residues before the CDR3 does, leaving the germline J gene to fill in the end. The chain links TRBV30 to TRBJ1-5, with D perhaps TRBD1 (5 bases). Trimming stripped 2 bases from V and 4 bases from J, with 12 bases between. In germline, CDR1 is GTSNPN, CDR2 SVGIG (reference sequence). The CDR3 loop spans 14 amino acids. The DNA read from the CDR3 is TGTGCCTGGAGTCCCCAGGCAGGGAATCAGCCC. Residues: CAWSPQAGNQP. The entire CDR3 protein reads CAWSPQAGNQPQHF.

In this sample, this clone turned up many times. The CDR3 end lies 3 residues beyond the end of the read and is filled in from the germline J gene. V usage is TRBV5-6 and J usage is TRBJ2-3; 8 positions agree with TRBD2. The CDR3 covers 15 residues. Germline V gene sequence: CDR1 SGHDT, CDR2 YYEEEE. V lost 2 bases and J lost 2; bases outside the gene matches: 4. CDR3 DNA (partial): TGTGCCAGCAGCTTCGGGACTAGATACACAGATACG. Protein: CASSFGTRYTDT. The complete CDR3 protein is CASSFGTRYTDTQYF. Full variable domain (remainder filled in from reference TRBV5-6 and TRBJ2-3): DAGVTQSPTHLIKTRGQQVTLRCSPKSGHDTVSWYQQALGQGPQFIFQYYEEEERQRGNFPDRFSGHQFPNYSSELNVNALLLGDSALYLCASSFGTRYTDTQYFGPGTRLTVL.

This clone was seen ten or more times. The CDR3 extends 3 residues past the end of the read, so its final part is completed from the germline J gene. The chain links TRBV12-3 or TRBV12-4 to TRBJ2-3; maybe TRBD1 (5 bases). V was pared by 6 bases and J by 5 bases, with 12 bases between. The CDR3 is made up of 13 amino acids. The part of the CDR3 DNA that was read is TGTGCCAGCAGGACCTCCCAGGGAGATACG. It is translated as CASRTSQGDT. The CDR3 reads in full as CASRTSQGDTQYF.

Ten or more counts support this clone. The CDR3 end is not reached by the read, which stops 3 residues before it; the germline J gene fills it in. The chain has TRBV5-6 and TRBJ1-2; 7 bases fit TRBD1. The CDR3 extends over 14 amino acids. The J segment lost 2 bases and the V segment lost 4 bases, leaving 5 bases of the junction unmatched. Germline V gene lookup returns CDR1 SGHDT and CDR2 YYEEEE. The part of the CDR3 DNA that was read is TGTGCCAGCAGCAAGTTACAGGGGAACTATGGC. Translating gives CASSKLQGNYG. The whole CDR3 is CASSKLQGNYGYTF.

This clone was recorded at least ten times. With the read ending 3 residues before the CDR3 end, the germline J gene is used to fill in that end. This sequence joins TRBV7-6 and TRBJ2-3; D perhaps matches TRBD1 (6 bases). This CDR3 region has 15 residues. With 5 bases removed from V and 4 bases from J, the gap between germline ends came to 16 bases. CDR1 and CDR2 (germline): SGHVS, FNYEAQ. The CDR3 loop reads CASSLSTGSADTQYF. CDR3 DNA, as far as it was read: TGTGCCAGCAGCCTCAGTACAGGGAGTGCAGATACG. The variable domain in full, with the rest retrieved from reference TRBV7-6 and TRBJ2-3, is GAGVSQSPRYKVTKRGQDVALRCDPISGHVSLYWYRQALGQGPEFLTYFNYEAQQDKSGLPNDRFSAERPEGSISTLTIQRTEQRDSAMYRCASSLSTGSADTQYFGPGTRLTVL.

Ten or more counts support this clone. At one end the junction does not follow the germline gene, possibly because of a read error. The missing CDR3 end, 3 residues past where the read stops, is filled in from the germline J gene. The rearrangement joins TRBV19 to TRBJ1-5; 7 bases agree with TRBD1. Looked up from germline, CDR1 is LNHDA and CDR2 is SQIVND (reference sequence). This CDR3 is 15 amino acids long. The sequenced CDR3 bases are TGTGCCAGTAGTCTAGACAGGGAACGCAATCAGCCC. As protein: CASSLDRERNQP. In full, the CDR3 is CASSLDRERNQPQHF.

Comment on this clone: The DNA ends 3 residues before the CDR3 does, and the rest of the CDR3 is filled in from the germline J gene. The chain recombines TRBV30 with TRBJ1-2; tentatively, D is TRBD1 (5 bases). The CDR3 has 13 residues. Germline values: CDR1 GTSNPN, CDR2 SVGIG (reference sequence). The DNA read from the CDR3 is TGTGCCTGGAGTGGAACAGGACCCTACGAC. This codes for CAWSGTGPYD. The whole CDR3 region reads CAWSGTGPYDYTF. The full variable domain, completed using reference TRBV30 and TRBJ1-2, is SQTIHQWPATLVQPVGSPLSLECTVEGTSNPNLYWYRQAAGRGLQLLFYSVGIGQISSEVPQNLSASRPQDRQFILSSKKLLLSDSGFYLCAWSGTGPYDYTFGSGTRLTVV.

Notes on this clone: Read sequence stops 3 residues before the CDR3 end, and the germline J gene provides the missing end. This sequence joins TRBV11-2 and TRBJ1-1; TRBD1 might be the D (5 bases). The CDR3 is 13 amino acids. V was clipped by 5 bases and J by 5 bases, with 12 bases between them. Per germline, CDR1 SGHAT and CDR2 FQNNGV. CDR3: CASSPRQRTEAFF. The sequenced part of the CDR3 DNA is TGTGCCAGCAGCCCGAGACAGAGGACTGAA. The variable domain in full, completed from reference TRBV11-2 and TRBJ1-1, reads EAGVAQSPRYKIIEKRQSVAFWCNPISGHATLYWYQQILGQGPKLLIQFQNNGVVDDSQLPKDRFSAERLKGVDSTLKIQPAKLEDSAVYLCASSPRQRTEAFFGQGTRLTVV.

This clone has a count of ten or more. The CDR3 end lies 3 residues beyond the end of the read and is filled in from the germline J gene. The chain uses TRBV6-1 and TRBJ1-1; possible D gene TRBD1, 6 bases. The CDR3 totals 11 residues. CDR1 is MNHNS and CDR2 is SASEGT in the germline V gene. The sequenced CDR3 bases are TGTGCCAGCAGTGTGGGGGCACCA. It codes for CASSVGAP. The entire CDR3 sequence reads CASSVGAPAFF.

This clone showed up just a few times. The sequenced fragment ends 3 residues before the CDR3 boundary, so the rest is inferred from the germline J gene. This chain uses TRBV7-9 with TRBJ2-2; 8 positions match TRBD1. From germline, CDR1 is SEHNR and CDR2 FQNEAQ (reference sequence). The CDR3 extends over 13 amino acids. The part of the CDR3 DNA that was read is TGTGCCAGCAGTCTGACAGGGGATTCACCG. This encodes CASSLTGDSP. The whole CDR3 protein is CASSLTGDSPLFF.

This clone was picked up a small number of times. One end of the junction fails to match germline, which may point to a read error. The observed sequence ends 3 residues before the CDR3 terminus, with the missing tail filled in from the germline J gene. V gene TRBV2 combines with J gene TRBJ1-4; maybe TRBD1 (5 bases). Germline-derived CDR1 and CDR2 are SNHLY and FYNNEI. The length of the CDR3 is 15 residues. The CDR3 here is CTSSEKGRVNEKLFF. Partial CDR3 DNA: TGTACCAGCAGTGAAAAGGGCAGGGTCAATGAAAAA.

This clone occurred many times. The observed sequence ends 3 residues before the CDR3 terminus, with the missing tail filled in from the germline J gene. This chain joins TRBV14 and TRBJ2-3; 7 positions match TRBD1. The CDR3 length is 15 residues. Looked up from germline, CDR1 is SGHDN and CDR2 is FVKESK. The CDR3 protein is CASSPPPGQQETQYF. CDR3 DNA, as far as it was read: TGTGCCAGCAGTCCGCCCCCGGGACAGCAAGAGACG. The full variable domain, its missing parts supplied by reference TRBV14 and TRBJ2-3, is EAGVTQFPSHSVIEKGQTVTLRCDPISGHDNLYWYRRVMGKEIKFLLHFVKESKQDESGMPNNRFLAERTGGTYSTLKVQPAELEDSGVYFCASSPPPGQQETQYFGPGTRLTVL.

The sequenced part of the CDR3 DNA is TGTGCCAGCAGCTTAGAGACAGGGATGGGTGAAAAG. This sequence encodes CASSLETGMGEK. The entire CDR3 reads CASSLETGMGEKLFF. The chain links TRBV7-6 to TRBJ2-2, with TRBD1 identical over 7 bases. Read data end 3 residues before the CDR3 end; the end is taken from the germline J gene. The CDR3 consists of 15 residues. The germline gives CDR1 SGHVS, CDR2 FNYEAQ.

This clone was seen at least ten times. The CDR3 goes on 3 residues after the read ends, and that part is filled in from the germline J gene. The chain joins TRBV9 to TRBJ2-2; tentative D call: TRBD2 (6 bases). CDR3 length: 13 residues. The V end lost 4 bases, the J end lost 6 bases, and 10 bases lay between the germline ends. Per the germline V gene, CDR1 is SGDLS and CDR2 is YYNGEE. The CDR3 here is CASSPWDSGELFF. The DNA read from the CDR3 is TGTGCCAGCAGCCCTTGGGACTCCGGGGAG.

This clone showed up many times. The read terminates 3 residues before the CDR3 end, so the remaining end is supplied by the germline J gene. The gene calls are TRBV7-1 and TRBJ1-5, with D possibly matching TRBD1 (6 bases). TRBV7-1 is given ORF status, its function remaining uncertain. The CDR3 contains 22 residues. V lost 3 bases, J lost 5 bases, and 35 bases lay in between. This CDR3 is CASSSSLAPPRGTLTIYQPQHF. The part of the CDR3 DNA that was read is TGTGCCAGCAGCTCTAGTTTGGCTCCCCCAAGGGGGACCCTAACTATTTATCAGCCC.

This clone was observed a handful of times. The CDR3 end lies 3 residues beyond the end of the read and is filled in from the germline J gene. The gene calls are TRBV18 and TRBJ1-2, with unresolved D. The germline V gene encodes CDR1 KGHSH and CDR2 LQKENI. This CDR3 is 16 amino acids long. The covered CDR3 bases are TGTGCCAGCTCACCACAGGCGGGAGGTCCCACAGATACC. It specifies CASSPQAGGPTDT. The complete CDR3 protein is CASSPQAGGPTDTYTF. The whole variable domain, remainder taken from reference TRBV18 and TRBJ1-2, is NAGVMQNPRHLVRRRGQEARLRCSPMKGHSHVYWYRQLPEEGLKFMVYLQKENIIDESGMPKERFSAEFPKEGPSILRIQQVVRGDSAAYFCASSPQAGGPTDTYTFGSGTRLTVV.